The 22 T cell receptor beta chains below all came from one sample that was sequenced in a study of OX40 agonist ivuxolimab in advanced cancers. Repertoires were generated with immunoSEQ multiplex PCR, while TCRdb's copy carries only in-frame clones and drops some. Of roughly 100,000 clones listed, under 85% are singletons. The specimen comprised CD4+ or CD8+ T cells sorted from blood, sampled in a trial of the OX40 agonist ivuxolimab. These receptors were obtained from an adult with an advanced solid tumor such as melanoma, head and neck, liver or kidney cancer.

The rearrangement links TRBV7-3 to TRBJ2-1; D not resolved. V was pared by 0 bases and J by 6 bases, with 9 bases between. Germline CDR1 SGHTA, CDR2 FQGTGA. The CDR3 is made up of 14 amino acids. The CDR3 sequence: CASSLTMDSNEQFF. CDR3 DNA sequence: TGTGCCAGCAGCTTAACGATGGATTCCAATGAGCAGTTCTTC. Drawing the rest from reference TRBV7-3 and TRBJ2-1, the complete variable domain is GAGVSQTPSNKVTEKGKYVELRCDPISGHTALYWYRQSLGQGPEFLIYFQGTGAADDSGLPNDRFFAVRPEGSVSTLKIQRTERGDSAVYLCASSLTMDSNEQFFGPGTRLTVL.

This chain uses TRBV19 with TRBJ2-7, with 7 positions matching TRBD2. CDR1 is LNHDA and CDR2 is SQIVND in the germline V gene (reference sequence). The CDR3 is 14 residues long. Unmatched junction bases numbered 5, after V lost 3 bases and J lost 3 bases. CDR3 nucleotide sequence: TGTGCCAGTAGTATCCAGGGAGGGGACTACGAGCAGTACTTC. It is translated as CASSIQGGDYEQYF.

The chain combines TRBV6-5 with TRBJ1-2; TRBD1 is a possible D gene (5 bases). Looked up from germline, CDR1 is MNHEY and CDR2 is SVGAGI. The V and J ends lost 2 bases and 3 bases respectively, with 13 bases between them. CDR3 size: 15 residues. DNA of the CDR3: TGTGCCAGCAGTTACGTCGGGGGAAAGGACTATGGCTACACCTTC. This codes for CASSYVGGKDYGYTF.

The V gene is TRBV6-1, the J gene TRBJ2-7; D possibly corresponds to TRBD2 (7 bases). Germline assignment: CDR1 MNHNS and CDR2 SASEGT. The CDR3 has 14 residues. The V gene lost 8 bases and the J gene lost 0 bases, with 14 bases spanning the gap. CDR3 nucleotide sequence: TGTGCCAGCTCTAGGGGGACTACCTCCTACGAGCAGTACTTC. Its translation is CASSRGTTSYEQYF.

The chain joins TRBV7-2 to TRBJ2-3, with 8 bases fitting TRBD2. CDR1 and CDR2 from the germline V gene are SGHTA and FQGNSA. Trimming removed 4 bases from V and 4 bases from J; junction bases left unmatched: 7. The CDR3 loop spans 15 amino acids. CDR3 region: CASSSGGPRADTQYF. The CDR3, as DNA: TGTGCCAGCAGCTCGGGAGGGCCCCGGGCAGATACGCAGTATTTT.

This sequence joins TRBV11-3 and TRBJ1-2; TRBD1 matches 7 bases. J lost 6 bases, V lost 1 base, and 2 bases had no gene match. Germline values: CDR1 SGHNT, CDR2 YENEEA. The CDR3 covers 13 residues. The CDR3 here is CASSLGGGDGYTF. The CDR3 region has the DNA TGTGCCAGCAGCTTAGGAGGGGGCGATGGCTACACCTTC.

This rearrangement joins TRBV29-1 to TRBJ2-2, with 7 bases matching TRBD2. CDR3 length: 12 amino acids. V lost 7 bases, J lost 4 bases, and 3 bases stayed unmatched. Germline V CDR1 and CDR2: SQVTM, ANQGSEA. The DNA for the CDR3 is TGCAGCGGAGCGGGATTCACCGGGGAGCTGTTTTTT. Translating it yields CSGAGFTGELFF.

As for this clone: The sample holds other DNA sequences that translate to the same CDR3. The chain combines TRBV2 with TRBJ1-1, with unresolved D. This CDR3 has 10 amino acids. V was trimmed by 4 bases and J by 5 bases, leaving 2 bases between them. Germline loops: CDR1 SNHLY, CDR2 FYNNEI. CDR3 sequence (DNA): TGTGCCAGCAGTGTTACTGAAGCTTTCTTT. Translating gives CASSVTEAFF.

J is TRBJ1-2 and V is TRBV29-1, with 11 bases lining up with TRBD1. The germline V gene has CDR1 SQVTM and CDR2 ANQGSEA. V shed 3 bases and J 8 bases; nucleotides not matched to a gene: 11. CDR3 length equals 15 residues. The CDR3 DNA reads as TGCAGCGTTGACACTTGGGACAGGGGGAGACAGGGCTACACCTTC. Encoded protein: CSVDTWDRGRQGYTF.

The V call is TRBV27, the J call TRBJ1-5, with TRBD1 matching over 8 bases. CDR3 size: 15 residues. The trim removed 5 bases at V and 4 bases at J, leaving 7 bases unmatched. CDR1 MNHEY and CDR2 SMNVEV come from the germline V gene (reference sequence). The DNA of the CDR3 is TGTGCCAGCAGTCCCCACCGGACAGGGAATCAGCCCCAGCATTTT. Protein product: CASSPHRTGNQPQHF.

The rearrangement links TRBV10-3 to TRBJ2-3; TRBD2 agrees at 11 bases. Per germline, CDR1 ENHRY and CDR2 SYGVKD. This CDR3 spans 16 amino acids. Unmatched junction bases numbered 8, after V lost 3 bases and J lost 6 bases. The CDR3: CAISETSGGYPDTQYF. The CDR3 DNA is TGTGCCATCAGTGAAACTAGCGGGGGCTACCCGGATACGCAGTATTTT.

This sequence joins TRBV4-3 and TRBJ2-2; 13 positions agree with TRBD2. V lost 0 bases to trimming and J lost 5 bases; unmatched junction nucleotides: 9. Per germline, CDR1 LGHNA and CDR2 YSLEER. This CDR3 has 19 amino acids. CDR3 residues: CASSQESLAGGPGTGELFF. The CDR3, as DNA: TGCGCCAGCAGCCAAGAGTCACTAGCGGGGGGGCCGGGAACCGGGGAGCTGTTTTTT.

This clone has just a few counts. Germline and junction disagree at one end, which may indicate a read error. The chain uses TRBV7-9 and TRBJ2-7; D is possibly TRBD2 (6 bases). Germline V gene lookup returns CDR1 SEHNR and CDR2 FQNEAQ (reference sequence). The CDR3 spans 16 residues. The CDR3 DNA sequence: TGTGCCAGCAGCTTAGGCAGGCCACCTCGGGAGTACGTGCAGTACTTC. Translation: CASSLGRPPREYVQYF.

The chain recombines TRBV4-1 with TRBJ2-7, with 9 nucleotides matching TRBD1. The CDR3 is made up of 18 amino acids. Per the germline V gene, CDR1 is MGHRA and CDR2 is YSYEKL. J gave up 1 base and V 0 bases, and 10 bases lay outside the gene matches. CDR3 region: CASSQDSTGQGSSYEQYF. For the CDR3, the DNA is TGCGCCAGCAGCCAAGATAGTACAGGACAGGGGTCTTCCTACGAGCAGTACTTC.

The chain has TRBV7-9 and TRBJ1-4, with D possibly matching TRBD1 (5 bases). This CDR3 region has 16 residues. Trimming took 3 bases from V and 4 from J, leaving 15 bases between them. Looked up from germline, CDR1 is SEHNR and CDR2 is FQNEAQ (reference sequence). The CDR3 protein is CASSFRGHLINEKLFF. CDR3 in DNA: TGTGCCAGCAGCTTCCGAGGACACTTGATTAATGAAAAACTGTTTTTT.

This clone has just one count. V gene TRBV11-2 combines with J gene TRBJ2-2; TRBD1 matches at 9 bases. In germline, CDR1 is SGHAT, CDR2 FQNNGV. The V and J ends lost 5 bases and 7 bases, in that order; junction bases with no gene match: 5. The CDR3 covers 14 residues. CDR3 in amino acids: CASSNRGQVGELFF. The CDR3 bases are TGTGCCAGCAGCAACAGGGGGCAAGTCGGGGAGCTGTTTTTT. Complete variable domain (other parts from reference TRBV11-2 and TRBJ2-2): EAGVAQSPRYKIIEKRQSVAFWCNPISGHATLYWYQQILGQGPKLLIQFQNNGVVDDSQLPKDRFSAERLKGVDSTLKIQPAKLEDSAVYLCASSNRGQVGELFFGEGSRLTVL.

This rearrangement joins TRBV2 to TRBJ2-3; the match to TRBD2 covers 8 bases. The junction had 8 bases not matched to a gene; V was cut back by 5 bases and J by 4 bases. CDR1 and CDR2 from the germline V gene are SNHLY and FYNNEI. CDR3 length: 15 residues. CDR3: CASSIPGLDSDTQYF. The CDR3, as DNA: TGTGCCAGCAGTATTCCGGGACTAGACTCAGATACGCAGTATTTT. The full variable domain, rest sourced from reference TRBV2 and TRBJ2-3, is EPEVTQTPSHQVTQMGQEVILRCVPISNHLYFYWYRQILGQKVEFLVSFYNNEISEKSEIFDDQFSVERPDGSNFTLKIRSTKLEDSAMYFCASSIPGLDSDTQYFGPGTRLTVL.

The V call is TRBV29-1, the J call TRBJ1-1; unclear D gene. The length of the CDR3 is 11 residues. Germline V lookup: CDR1 SQVTM, CDR2 ANQGSEA. Trimming pared 4 bases from V and 7 bases from J, leaving 10 bases between. In nucleotides, the CDR3 is TGCAGCGTTGTGGGTCAGCGTGAAGCTTTCTTT. Translation gives CSVVGQREAFF.

The chain recombines TRBV21-1 with TRBJ1-1; the table's D gene call, TRBD1, was not cross checked with the DNA. TRBV21-1 is designated a pseudogene. The CDR3 has 14 amino acids. CDR3 sequence (DNA): TGTGCCAGCAGCGCCAGGGCAATGAACACTGAAGCTTTCTTT. Encoded protein: CASSARAMNTEAFF.

The chain couples TRBV29-1 to TRBJ1-2, with D unclear. Between the trimmed V and J ends, which lost 8 bases and 8 bases, there was a span of 18 bases. The CDR3 has 12 amino acids. The germline V gene encodes CDR1 SQVTM and CDR2 ANQGSEA. CDR3 in amino acids: CSFLSDSGGYTF. The DNA for the CDR3 is TGCAGCTTTTTGAGCGATTCAGGCGGCTACACCTTC.

The chain uses TRBV5-4 and TRBJ1-2, with 11 bases matching TRBD1. Germline CDR1 SGHNT, CDR2 YYREEE (reference sequence). J was trimmed by 2 bases and V by 4 bases; bases with no gene match: 4. CDR3 length: 15 amino acids. This chain's CDR3 is CASSAGTGGNYGYTF. The CDR3 nucleotides are TGTGCCAGCAGCGCCGGGACAGGGGGAAACTATGGCTACACCTTC.

This chain uses TRBV4-2 with TRBJ2-6; TRBD2 is a possible D gene (7 bases). Trimming removed 5 bases at V and 1 base at J, with 15 bases between. Looked up from germline, CDR1 is LGHNA and CDR2 is YNFKEQ. The CDR3 is 17 amino acids. The CDR3 is CASSSGGRGSGANVLTF. CDR3 DNA: TGTGCCAGCAGCTCCGGGGGGCGAGGGTCTGGGGCCAACGTCCTGACTTTC.